This passage covers 14 T cell receptor beta chains from one sample sequenced in a study of shared clonotypes between healthy human individuals. The table came from immunoSEQ multiplex PCR; TCRdb's copy has only in-frame clones and leaves some out. The data show about 2.4 million clones, with roughly 93% seen just once and roughly 0.36% held by the top ten. Sequencing input: naive CD4+ T cells from PBMCs. The subset denotes: CD45RA+ positively selected. The source is a man between 18 and 35 years old in good health. Some clones in this sample may be carry-over from other donors' samples.

CDR3 residues: CASREEGLRDTQYF. The CDR3 bases are TGTGCCAGCAGAGAGGAGGGCCTCAGAGATACGCAGTATTTT. This chain joins TRBV4-2 and TRBJ2-3; D might be TRBD2 (6 bases). This CDR3 spans 14 amino acids. Germline-derived CDR1 and CDR2 are LGHNA and YNFKEQ. V gave up 6 bases and J gave up 5 bases, with 15 bases separating them.

In its sample, this clone was seen once. The sample holds other DNA sequences that translate to the same CDR3. The chain uses TRBV5-1 and TRBJ1-4; TRBD1 agrees at 11 bases. CDR3 length: 15 residues. Losses at the gene ends were 4 bases for V and 2 bases for J; bases not matched to a gene: 1. The germline V gene has CDR1 SGHRS and CDR2 YFSETQ. The CDR3 DNA is TGCGCCAGCAGCCGGGACAGGGGGACTAATGAAAAACTGTTTTTT. The encoded protein is CASSRDRGTNEKLFF. The entire variable domain, with the rest obtained from reference TRBV5-1 and TRBJ1-4, is as follows: KAGVTQTPRYLIKTRGQQVTLSCSPISGHRSVSWYQQTPGQGLQFLFEYFSETQRNKGNFPGRFSGRQFSNSRSEMNVSTLELGDSALYLCASSRDRGTNEKLFFGSGTQLSVL.

V is TRBV6-1 and J is TRBJ2-3; 10 bases fit TRBD2. Losses at the gene ends were 1 base for V and 5 bases for J; bases not matched to a gene: 3. The CDR3 consists of 15 residues. Germline-derived CDR1 and CDR2 are MNHNS and SASEGT. In DNA form, the CDR3 reads TGTGCCAGCAGTGAAGGGGCTAGCGGGAGAGATACGCAGTATTTT. Translation gives CASSEGASGRDTQYF.

The chain has TRBV30 and TRBJ2-1; no firm D call. Trimming shortened V by 4 bases and J by 7 bases, and 20 bases separated the two germline ends. Per germline, CDR1 GTSNPN and CDR2 SVGIG (reference sequence). The CDR3 sequence is 15 residues long. The CDR3 loop reads CAWTQDVYLGNEQFF. In DNA, the CDR3 is TGTGCCTGGACGCAAGACGTTTACCTTGGGAATGAGCAGTTCTTC.

The J gene is TRBJ2-3, the V gene TRBV28; D is possibly TRBD2 (7 bases). With 3 bases removed from V and 1 base from J, the gap between germline ends came to 14 bases. Germline-derived CDR1 and CDR2 are MDHEN and SYDVKM. CDR3 size: 16 residues. The DNA for the CDR3 is TGTGCCAGCAGTTTGTCGAGGGGGAGGGGCACAGATACGCAGTATTTT. This sequence encodes CASSLSRGRGTDTQYF.

This chain connects TRBV30 to TRBJ2-7; TRBD1 agrees at 9 bases. This CDR3 region has 14 residues. V shed 3 bases, J shed 6 bases, and the junction held 9 bases outside the gene matches. Germline V gene data show CDR1 as GTSNPN and CDR2 as SVGIG (reference sequence). The CDR3 protein is CAWSYGTGLGEQYF. The CDR3 region has the DNA TGTGCCTGGAGCTACGGGACAGGGCTGGGCGAGCAGTACTTC. Full variable domain (outside the CDR3, taken from reference TRBV30 and TRBJ2-7): SQTIHQWPATLVQPVGSPLSLECTVEGTSNPNLYWYRQAAGRGLQLLFYSVGIGQISSEVPQNLSASRPQDRQFILSSKKLLLSDSGFYLCAWSYGTGLGEQYFGPGTRLTVT.

The chain links TRBV27 to TRBJ2-7; D might be TRBD2 (5 bases). This CDR3 contains 17 residues. Germline values: CDR1 MNHEY, CDR2 SMNVEV (reference sequence). Between the trimmed V and J ends, which lost 0 bases and 2 bases, there was a span of 17 bases. The CDR3 loop is CASSLSIKEGAAYEQYF. The CDR3 nucleotides are TGTGCCAGCAGTTTATCCATTAAAGAGGGAGCAGCCTACGAGCAGTACTTC.

This rearrangement joins TRBV7-2 to TRBJ2-7; TRBD2 agrees at 10 bases. V trimming: 0 bases; J trimming: 3 bases; junction bases outside the gene matches: 5. CDR1 SGHTA and CDR2 FQGNSA come from the germline V gene. The CDR3 contains 16 residues. CDR3 amino acids: CASSLAGLAEHYEQYF. For the CDR3, the DNA is TGTGCCAGCAGCTTAGCCGGACTAGCGGAACACTACGAGCAGTACTTC. Together with reference TRBV7-2 and TRBJ2-7, the CDR3 gives the full variable domain: GAGVSQSPSNKVTEKGKDVELRCDPISGHTALYWYRQSLGQGLEFLIYFQGNSAPDKSGLPSDRFSAERTGGSVSTLTIQRTQQEDSAVYLCASSLAGLAEHYEQYFGPGTRLTVT.

V usage is TRBV7-2 and J usage is TRBJ2-5; no clear D gene. The V end lost 5 bases, the J end lost 2 bases, and 15 bases lay between the germline ends. The germline CDR1 and CDR2 sequences are SGHTA and FQGNSA. CDR3 size: 15 residues. CDR3 in amino acids: CASSINWGFQETQYF. For the CDR3, the DNA is TGTGCCAGCAGCATAAACTGGGGTTTTCAAGAGACCCAGTACTTC.

This chain uses TRBV27 with TRBJ1-2; the D is unclear. This CDR3 has 15 residues. V dropped 3 bases and J dropped 0 bases, with 11 bases sitting between them. In germline, CDR1 is MNHEY, CDR2 SMNVEV (reference sequence). The CDR3 here is CASSFPVGPNYGYTF. The CDR3 DNA reads as TGTGCCAGCAGTTTCCCGGTAGGTCCTAACTATGGCTACACCTTC.

The chain recombines TRBV4-1 with TRBJ2-3; D is possibly TRBD2 (7 bases). The CDR3 sequence is 16 residues long. Germline CDR1 is MGHRA and CDR2 is YSYEKL. With 0 bases removed from V and 1 base from J, the gap between germline ends came to 11 bases. CDR3 in DNA: TGCGCCAGCAGCCAAGAGTGGGAGGGGGGCACAGATACGCAGTATTTT. Translating gives CASSQEWEGGTDTQYF.

The chain couples TRBV4-2 to TRBJ1-1; no firm D call. CDR3 length: 11 amino acids. Per germline, CDR1 LGHNA and CDR2 YNFKEQ. V lost 4 bases and J lost 5, with 5 bases in between. CDR3 coding DNA: TGTGCCAGCAGCCGGAGAACTGAAGCTTTCTTT. As protein: CASSRRTEAFF.

This clone came up a few times. The gene calls are TRBV18 and TRBJ1-1; D remains ambiguous. Trimming stripped 3 bases from V and 4 bases from J, with 3 bases between. This CDR3 spans 11 amino acids. The V gene's germline CDR1 is KGHSH and CDR2 LQKENI. The CDR3 sequence: CASSPSTEAFF. The CDR3 bases are TGTGCCAGCTCACCGAGCACTGAAGCTTTCTTT.

The V and J genes are TRBV9 and TRBJ1-1; possible D gene TRBD1, 5 bases. Deletions cut 4 bases from V and 1 base from J, with 11 bases between. Germline V gene lookup returns CDR1 SGDLS and CDR2 YYNGEE. The CDR3 length is 14 residues. In DNA, the CDR3 is TGTGCCAGCAGCCAGCAAGGACAGAACACTGAAGCTTTCTTT. Its translation: CASSQQGQNTEAFF.